This TCR beta chain was identified during a study of T-cell memory formation after mild COVID-19. From the 5' RACE reads, TCRdb called clonotypes with MiXCR, one entry per CDR3 protein. The table has some 320,000 distinct CDR3 sequences, more than 15% seen once. J lost 1 base, V lost 0 bases, and 2 bases had no gene match. The CDR3 has 15 residues. Germline V gene lookup returns CDR1 MGHRA and CDR2 YSYEKL. The rearrangement links TRBV4-1 to TRBJ2-7, with TRBD1 matching over 8 bases. This TCR came from a man aged 18 to 35 who had mild COVID-19 (a few samples of this study predate the infection). Cell type and time point are not known. Sequencing input: PBMCs or a T cell subset sorted from them (not recorded which). The CDR3 sequence: CASSQDRGQSYEQYF. The CDR3 DNA is TGCGCCAGCAGCCAAGACAGGGGGCAGTCCTACGAGCAGTACTTC.